The present entry profiles one T cell receptor (beta chain) with its context. Its antigen is undetermined. Assay used: immunoSEQ multiplex PCR; TCRdb lists only in-frame clones, some missing. In the table there are 16,000 or so clones, roughly four fifths of which are singletons. These data belong to a study of CD4 T cells in relation to SARS-CoV-2 and coronaviruses. Turning to the study itself: ViraFEST: roughly 9-day antigen culture of PBMCs, then TCR beta CDR3 sequencing.

The unexposed donors gave CD4+ T cells in about 2010-2019, prior to COVID-19. The cells were cultured for over eight days before CD4+ T cells were isolated. Each well had 1.5 million to 2.5 million PBMCs in about 5% human AB serum with IL-2. The CDR3 spans 13 residues. CDR1 and CDR2 (germline): GTSNPN, SVGIG (reference sequence). Deletions cut 2 bases from V and 3 bases from J, with 11 bases between. The chain combines TRBV30 with TRBJ2-7; D not certain. Sequencing was done on a sample of CD4+ T cells from PBMCs, cultured in vitro. The sequence derives from a human donor in good health. The CDR3 here is CAWSSNTIYEQYF. The CDR3, as DNA: TGTGCCTGGAGTTCTAACACCATCTACGAGCAGTACTTC.